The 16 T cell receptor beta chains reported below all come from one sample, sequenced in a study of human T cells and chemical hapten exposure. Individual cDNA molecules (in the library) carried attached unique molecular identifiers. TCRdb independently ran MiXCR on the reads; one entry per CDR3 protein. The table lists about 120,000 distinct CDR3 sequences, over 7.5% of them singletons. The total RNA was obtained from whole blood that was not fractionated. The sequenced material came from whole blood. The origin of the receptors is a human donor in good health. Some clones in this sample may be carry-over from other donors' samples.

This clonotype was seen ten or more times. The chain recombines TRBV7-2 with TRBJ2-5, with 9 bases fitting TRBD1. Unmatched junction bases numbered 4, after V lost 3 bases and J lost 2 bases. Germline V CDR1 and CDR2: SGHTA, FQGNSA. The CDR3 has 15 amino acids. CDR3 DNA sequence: TGTGCCAGCAGCTTCGAAGGGACAGGGCAAGAGACCCAGTACTTC. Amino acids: CASSFEGTGQETQYF.

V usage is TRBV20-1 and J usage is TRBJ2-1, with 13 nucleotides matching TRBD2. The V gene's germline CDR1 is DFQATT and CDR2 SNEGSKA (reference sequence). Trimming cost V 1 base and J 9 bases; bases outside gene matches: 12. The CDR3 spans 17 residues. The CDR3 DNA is TGCAGTGCTAGAGCCGAACTCCCGGGACTAGCGGGATTTGAGCAGTTCTTC. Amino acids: CSARAELPGLAGFEQFF.

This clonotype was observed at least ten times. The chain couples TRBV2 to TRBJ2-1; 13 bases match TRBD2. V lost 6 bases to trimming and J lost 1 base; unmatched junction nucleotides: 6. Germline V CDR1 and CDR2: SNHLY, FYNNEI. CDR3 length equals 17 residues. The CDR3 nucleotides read TGTGCCAGCAGGGGGACTAGCGGGACGGCTTCCTACAATGAGCAGTTCTTC. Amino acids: CASRGTSGTASYNEQFF.

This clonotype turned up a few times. Written as DNA, the CDR3 is TGTGCCAGCAACACGGGGGGACAGGGGGCTTTAGGATATGGCTACACCTTC. This encodes CASNTGGQGALGYGYTF. This rearrangement joins TRBV6-5 to TRBJ1-2; 12 bases agree with TRBD1. The V and J ends lost 7 bases and 5 bases, in that order; junction bases with no gene match: 14. The CDR3 extends over 17 amino acids. The germline CDR1 and CDR2 sequences are MNHEY and SVGAGI.

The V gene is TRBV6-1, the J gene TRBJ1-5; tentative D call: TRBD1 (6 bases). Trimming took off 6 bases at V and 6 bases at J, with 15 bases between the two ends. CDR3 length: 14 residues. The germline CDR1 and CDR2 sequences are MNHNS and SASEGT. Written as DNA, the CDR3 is TGTGCCAGCAGAGACTACAGGGTGGGTCAGCCCCAGCATTTT. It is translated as CASRDYRVGQPQHF.

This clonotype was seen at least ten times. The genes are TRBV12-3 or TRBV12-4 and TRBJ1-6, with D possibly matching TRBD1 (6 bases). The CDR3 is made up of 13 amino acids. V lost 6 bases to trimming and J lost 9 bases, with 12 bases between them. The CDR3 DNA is TGTGCCAGCAGACTATTACAGGGTTCACCCCTCCACTTT. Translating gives CASRLLQGSPLHF.

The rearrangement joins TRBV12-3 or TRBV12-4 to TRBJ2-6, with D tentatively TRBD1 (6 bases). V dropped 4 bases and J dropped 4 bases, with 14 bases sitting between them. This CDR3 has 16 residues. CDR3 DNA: TGTGCCAGCAGTTGGGCAACAGGGACCGGGGCCAACGTCCTGACTTTC. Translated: CASSWATGTGANVLTF.

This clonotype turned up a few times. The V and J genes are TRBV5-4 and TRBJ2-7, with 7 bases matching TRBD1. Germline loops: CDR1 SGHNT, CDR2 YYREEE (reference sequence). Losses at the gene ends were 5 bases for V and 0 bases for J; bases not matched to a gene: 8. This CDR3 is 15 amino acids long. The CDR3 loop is CASSPTGQTSYEQYF. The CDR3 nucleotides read TGTGCCAGCAGTCCCACGGGACAGACCTCCTACGAGCAGTACTTC.

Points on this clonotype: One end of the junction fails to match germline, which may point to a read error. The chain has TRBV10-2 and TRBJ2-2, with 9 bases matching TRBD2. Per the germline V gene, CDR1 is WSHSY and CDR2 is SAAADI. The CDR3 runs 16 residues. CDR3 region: CASSDPAGGPNGELFF. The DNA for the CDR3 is TGCGCTAGCAGTGACCCGGCGGGAGGGCCGAACGGGGAGCTGTTTTTT.

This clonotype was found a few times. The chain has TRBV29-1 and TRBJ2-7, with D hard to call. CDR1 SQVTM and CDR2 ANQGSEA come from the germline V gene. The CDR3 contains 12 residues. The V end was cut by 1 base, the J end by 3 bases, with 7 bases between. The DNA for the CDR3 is TGCAGCGTTGAAGGTGCCAGCTACGAGCAGTACTTC. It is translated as CSVEGASYEQYF.

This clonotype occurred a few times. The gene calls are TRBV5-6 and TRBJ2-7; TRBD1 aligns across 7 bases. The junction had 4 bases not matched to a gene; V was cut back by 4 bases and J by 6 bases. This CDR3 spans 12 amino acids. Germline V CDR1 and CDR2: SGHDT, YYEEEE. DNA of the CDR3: TGTGCCAGCAGCCCGGGACAGTTCGAGCAGTACTTC. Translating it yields CASSPGQFEQYF.

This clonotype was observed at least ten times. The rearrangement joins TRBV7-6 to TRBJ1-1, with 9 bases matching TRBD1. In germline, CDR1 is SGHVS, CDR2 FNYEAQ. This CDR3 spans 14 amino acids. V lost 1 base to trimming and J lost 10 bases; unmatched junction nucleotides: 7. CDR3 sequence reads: CASSLGGGQGRAFF. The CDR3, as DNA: TGTGCCAGCAGCTTAGGGGGGGGACAGGGTCGAGCTTTCTTT.

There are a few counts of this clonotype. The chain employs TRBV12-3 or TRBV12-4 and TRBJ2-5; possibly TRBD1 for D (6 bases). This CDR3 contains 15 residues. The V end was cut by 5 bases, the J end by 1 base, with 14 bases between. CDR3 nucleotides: TGTGCCAGCAGTGCCCGGACAGCTCCCCAAGAGACCCAGTACTTC. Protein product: CASSARTAPQETQYF.

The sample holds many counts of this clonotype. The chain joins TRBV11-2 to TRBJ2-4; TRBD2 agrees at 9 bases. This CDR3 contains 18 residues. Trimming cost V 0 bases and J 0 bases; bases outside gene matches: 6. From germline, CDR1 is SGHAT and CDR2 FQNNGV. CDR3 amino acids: CASSLDPIAGAAKNIQYF. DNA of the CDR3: TGTGCCAGCAGCTTAGATCCGATAGCGGGAGCAGCCAAAAACATTCAGTACTTC. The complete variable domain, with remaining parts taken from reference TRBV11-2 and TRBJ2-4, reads EAGVAQSPRYKIIEKRQSVAFWCNPISGHATLYWYQQILGQGPKLLIQFQNNGVVDDSQLPKDRFSAERLKGVDSTLKIQPAKLEDSAVYLCASSLDPIAGAAKNIQYFGAGTRLSVL.

CDR3 sequence reads: CASGNPGLAGVGDTQYF. In nucleotides, the CDR3 is TGTGCCAGCGGAAACCCGGGACTAGCGGGAGTTGGGGATACGCAGTATTTT. The rearrangement links TRBV4-2 to TRBJ2-3; TRBD2 agrees at 14 bases. V shed 8 bases, J shed 6 bases, and the junction held 13 bases outside the gene matches. Germline CDR1 is LGHNA and CDR2 is YNFKEQ. The CDR3 covers 17 residues.

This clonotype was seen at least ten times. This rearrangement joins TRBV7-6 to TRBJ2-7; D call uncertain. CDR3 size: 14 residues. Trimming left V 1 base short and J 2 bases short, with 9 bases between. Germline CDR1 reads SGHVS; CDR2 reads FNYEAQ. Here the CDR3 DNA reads TGTGCCAGCAGCTTAGTGGCAGGAGCCTACGAGCAGTACTTC. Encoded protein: CASSLVAGAYEQYF.